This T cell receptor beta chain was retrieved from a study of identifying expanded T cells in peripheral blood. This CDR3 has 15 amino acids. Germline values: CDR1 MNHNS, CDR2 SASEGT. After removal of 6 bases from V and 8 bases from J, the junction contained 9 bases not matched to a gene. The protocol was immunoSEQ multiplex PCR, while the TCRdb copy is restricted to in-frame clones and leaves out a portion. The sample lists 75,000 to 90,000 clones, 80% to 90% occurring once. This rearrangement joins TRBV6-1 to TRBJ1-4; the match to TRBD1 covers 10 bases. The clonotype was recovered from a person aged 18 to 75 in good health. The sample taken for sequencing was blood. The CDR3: CASSDPGQGNEKLFF. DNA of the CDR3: TGTGCCAGCAGCGACCCGGGACAGGGGAACGAAAAACTGTTTTTT.